These T cell receptor beta chains were read from a single sample in a study of technical replicates of blood from a handful of donors. Assay used: immunoSEQ multiplex PCR; TCRdb lists only in-frame clones, some missing. Seen here are about 75,000 clones, about 97% observed once, and the top ten hold more than 0.15%. Sequencing input: T cells isolated from PBMCs. The receptor source for this set is a human donor in good health. Both conserved end residues are part of each CDR3. A D gene is named only where the DNA matches it firmly. Rows give clone size only sometimes, using once, few, many, or a class for an expanded clone.

D: TRBD2; size: .; J: TRBJ2-5; length: 15; V: TRBV5-1; DNA: TGCGCCAGCAGCTTGGAACGGGGGGGCCTCGAGACCCAGTACTTC; CDR3: CASSLERGGLETQYF
D: TRBD1; size: once; J: TRBJ2-2; length: 13; V: TRBV7-9; DNA: TGTGCCCCCCGGACAGGGAACACCGGGGAGCTGTTTTTT; CDR3: CAPRTGNTGELFF
D: TRBD1; size: few; J: TRBJ2-1; length: 13; V: TRBV27; DNA: TGTGCCAGCAGCCGGGACAGGGCCAATGAGCAGTTCTTC; CDR3: CASSRDRANEQFF
D: TRBD2; size: .; J: TRBJ2-5; length: 20; V: TRBV4-1; DNA: TGCGCCAGCAGCTTGCGCCACTTGGGACTAGCGGGGGAGTTACAAGAGACCCAGTACTTC; CDR3: CASSLRHLGLAGELQETQYF
D: .; size: once; J: TRBJ1-1; length: 14; V: TRBV13; DNA: TGTGCCAGCAATAATCAGGGGTTTTACACTGAAGCTTTCTTT; CDR3: CASNNQGFYTEAFF
D: .; size: .; J: TRBJ2-5; length: 13; V: TRBV15; DNA: TGTGCCACCAGGCGAGGTAACCAAGAGACCCAGTACTTC; CDR3: CATRRGNQETQYF
D: .; size: few; J: TRBJ1-1; length: 13; V: TRBV6-5; DNA: TGTGCCAGTCCTGAAAGGAGATCCACTGAAGCTTTCTTT; CDR3: CASPERRSTEAFF
D: TRBD1; size: .; J: TRBJ2-5; length: 15; V: TRBV28; DNA: TGTGCCAGCAGGCCACAGGGGGCTGGGGGAGAGACCCAGTACTTC; CDR3: CASRPQGAGGETQYF
D: .; size: .; J: TRBJ1-1; length: 13; V: TRBV6-5; DNA: TGTGCCAGCAGCCTCGGACAAAACACTGAAGCTTTCTTT; CDR3: CASSLGQNTEAFF
D: .; size: once; J: TRBJ2-1; length: 14; V: TRBV5-4; DNA: TGTGCCAGCAGCTTGGAGGGACATAGCAATGAGCAGTTCTTC; CDR3: CASSLEGHSNEQFF
D: .; size: once; J: TRBJ2-4; length: 13; V: TRBV19; DNA: TGTGCCAGTAGTAGTAGCCCCGGAAACATTCAGTACTTC; CDR3: CASSSSPGNIQYF
D: .; size: .; J: TRBJ2-7; length: 13; V: TRBV2; DNA: TGTGCCAGCGCCGCATCGGTAGCCTACGAGCAGTACTTC; CDR3: CASAASVAYEQYF
D: .; size: .; J: TRBJ1-5; length: 16; V: TRBV7-9; DNA: TGTGCCAGCAGCTTTGGGGGAGGGGGTAGCAATCAGCCCCAGCATTTT; CDR3: CASSFGGGGSNQPQHF
D: TRBD1; size: .; J: TRBJ2-7; length: 12; V: TRBV5-1; DNA: TGCGCCAGCAGTCCCGGGACAGGGGAGCAGTACTTC; CDR3: CASSPGTGEQYF
D: TRBD1; size: .; J: TRBJ2-5; length: 15; V: TRBV10-2; DNA: TGCGCCAGCAGTGAGGAGAGGGGGCGAGTTGAGACCCAGTACTTC; CDR3: CASSEERGRVETQYF
D: TRBD2; size: .; J: TRBJ2-2; length: 17; V: TRBV5-1; DNA: TGCGCCAGCAGGAATTTAGCGGGGGCCCTAAACACCGGGGAGCTGTTTTTT; CDR3: CASRNLAGALNTGELFF
D: .; size: .; J: TRBJ2-1; length: 14; V: TRBV6-1; DNA: TGTGCCAGCACCGACCCTATGGAGGTGAATGAGCAGTTCTTC; CDR3: CASTDPMEVNEQFF
D: .; size: .; J: TRBJ1-1; length: 14; V: TRBV5-4; DNA: TGTGCCAGCAGCACTATCAAGGTGAACACTGAAGCTTTCTTT; CDR3: CASSTIKVNTEAFF
D: .; size: .; J: TRBJ1-1; length: 16; V: TRBV5-4; DNA: TGTGCCAGCAGCCCGCTGAGGGGGACGCGAAACACTGAAGCTTTCTTT; CDR3: CASSPLRGTRNTEAFF
D: .; size: .; J: TRBJ2-7; length: 13; V: TRBV11-3; DNA: TGTGCCAGCTCGCGGAAGGACTCCTACGAGCAGTACTTC; CDR3: CASSRKDSYEQYF
D: TRBD2; size: .; J: TRBJ2-1; length: 15; V: TRBV27; DNA: TGTGCCAGCAGTTTACCTAGCGGGAGATACAATGAGCAGTTCTTC; CDR3: CASSLPSGRYNEQFF
D: TRBD1; size: .; J: TRBJ1-6; length: 15; V: TRBV2; DNA: TGTGCCAGCAGTGGCGGGACAGCCTATAATTCACCCCTCCACTTT; CDR3: CASSGGTAYNSPLHF
D: .; size: .; J: TRBJ2-2; length: 16; V: TRBV9; DNA: TGTGCCAGCAGCGTCGGGGGACAGAGGTACACCGGGGAGCTGTTTTTT; CDR3: CASSVGGQRYTGELFF
D: .; size: .; J: TRBJ1-1; length: 13; V: TRBV6-5; DNA: TGTGCCAGCAGTCTGACCGGGAGCACTGAAGCTTTCTTT; CDR3: CASSLTGSTEAFF